This T cell receptor beta chain was identified in a study of shared clonotypes between healthy human individuals. Study in general: Those who served as donors were two women and three men between the ages of 18 and 49.

Several immunoSEQ plates received, in even portions, the genomic DNA of each subset. Sequencing used immunoSEQ multiplex PCR; TCRdb keeps in-frame clones, though not all of them. Here the sample spans fewer than 650,000 clones, 75% to 85% being singletons. Trimming removed 5 bases from V and 0 bases from J; junction bases left unmatched: 5. The CDR3 length is 15 residues. Per germline, CDR1 MDHEN and CDR2 SYDVKM. The TCR originated in a woman aged 40 to 50 in good health. Some clones in this sample may be carry-over from other donors' samples. The chain combines TRBV28 with TRBJ1-2, with 8 bases identical to TRBD1. Material: PBMCs. CDR3 sequence: CASSTTGGPNYGYTF. CDR3 nucleotide sequence: TGTGCCAGCAGTACCACAGGGGGGCCTAACTATGGCTACACCTTC.